Shown below are 7 T cell receptor beta chains from a single sample sequenced in a study of blood T cell repertoires in COVID-19 (dated by TCRdb to 2019 to 2021). Library construction relied on the immunoSEQ multiplex PCR assay. TCRdb provides this immuneACCESS table in a form limited to in-frame rearrangements. Some clones are lacking; in checked studies, under half of them reflect an unresolved V gene, and why the rest are absent is not known. Within this sample are about 73,000 clones, with 89% of them counted one time only. Roughly 9.6% of the sample is in the top ten clones. The sequencing sample was made of peripheral blood. All receptors come from a man of 80 years or more with acute or convalescent COVID-19.

The genes are TRBV5-5 and TRBJ1-1; no clear D. This CDR3 comprises 15 residues. The V end lost 3 bases, the J end lost 1 base, and 13 bases lay between the germline ends. Looked up from germline, CDR1 is SGHKS and CDR2 is YYEKEE (reference sequence). This chain's CDR3 is CASSSRQDSNTEAFF. CDR3 DNA sequence: TGTGCCAGCAGCTCCAGACAAGATTCGAACACTGAAGCTTTCTTT.

The rearrangement uses TRBV18 and TRBJ2-3; 7 nucleotides line up with TRBD2. The CDR3 runs to 17 residues. The germline CDR1 and CDR2 sequences are KGHSH and LQKENI. Trimming cost V 3 bases and J 7 bases; bases outside gene matches: 16. The CDR3 region has the DNA TGTGCCAGCTCACCTTACCTTTCGGGGGAGGGCCCAAATACGCAGTATTTT. Its translation: CASSPYLSGEGPNTQYF.

This clone was counted a single time. This chain uses TRBV20-1 with TRBJ1-1, with 7 bases aligning to TRBD1. The V gene's germline CDR1 is DFQATT and CDR2 SNEGSKA (reference sequence). J gave up 8 bases and V 3 bases, and 6 bases lay outside the gene matches. The CDR3 extends over 12 amino acids. The CDR3 protein is CSASVGGSEAFF. DNA for the CDR3: TGCAGTGCTAGTGTAGGGGGCAGCGAAGCTTTCTTT.

In this sample, this clone turned up once. V and J are TRBV19 and TRBJ1-2; D not certain. The CDR3 has 14 residues. V was shortened by 6 bases and J by 4 bases, with 15 bases between the two germline ends. Looked up from germline, CDR1 is LNHDA and CDR2 is SQIVND (reference sequence). The CDR3 bases are TGTGCCAGTAGCGTACACCCCGGCGGCTATGGCTACACCTTC. Translation gives CASSVHPGGYGYTF. Full variable domain (rest looked up from reference TRBV19 and TRBJ1-2): DGGITQSPKYLFRKEGQNVTLSCEQNLNHDAMYWYRQDPGQGLRLIYYSQIVNDFQKGDIAEGYSVSREKKESFPLTVTSAQKNPTAFYLCASSVHPGGYGYTFGSGTRLTVV.

The V and J genes are TRBV19 and TRBJ1-2; TRBD1 aligns across 8 bases. Looked up from germline, CDR1 is LNHDA and CDR2 is SQIVND (reference sequence). The CDR3 covers 15 residues. The trim removed 4 bases at V and 3 bases at J, leaving 7 bases unmatched. The DNA of the CDR3 is TGTGCCAGTAGTAGAGGACAGGGCGTGGACTATGGCTACACCTTC. This sequence encodes CASSRGQGVDYGYTF.

About this clone itself: The junction departs from germline at one end; a sequencing error may be responsible. V is TRBV12-3 or TRBV12-4 and J is TRBJ2-1, with D unresolved. The CDR3 is 11 residues long. The CDR3 here is CASSRGPFPIF. As DNA, the CDR3 is TGTGCCAGCAGCCGCGGCCCTTTCCCGATCTTC.

The chain has TRBV7-9 and TRBJ1-1, with a possible D match to TRBD1 (5 bases). In germline, CDR1 is SEHNR, CDR2 FQNEAQ (reference sequence). This CDR3 comprises 14 residues. With 3 bases removed from V and 0 bases from J, the gap between germline ends came to 8 bases. In nucleotides, the CDR3 is TGTGCCAGCAGCTTTCAGGACATGAACACTGAAGCTTTCTTT. Translation gives CASSFQDMNTEAFF.